This TCR beta chain derives from a study of blood T cell repertoires in COVID-19. At the level of the study: The United States, Italy and Spain were the sources of the acute and convalescent COVID-19 samples. Sample material is recorded as cDNA or gDNA derived from T cells, B-cell-depleted T cells, or PBMCs.

This CDR3 comprises 17 residues. Losses at the gene ends were 1 base for V and 4 bases for J; bases not matched to a gene: 9. Germline lookup yields CDR1 SGHDN and CDR2 FVKESK. Original methodology: Scientists estimated how many nucleated cells there were by amplifying reference gene primers. Sequencing was performed with immunoSEQ multiplex PCR; in TCRdb, only in-frame clones are kept and a portion is missing. The D gene and trimming were derived from the DNA, and the V and J assignments and clone size from that table. The profile shows about 150,000 clones, approximately 91% of them singletons. This chain connects TRBV14 to TRBJ1-2; TRBD1 agrees at 10 bases. Material for sequencing was peripheral blood. The clonotype was recovered from a woman between 70 and 85 years old with acute or convalescent COVID-19. The CDR3 is CASSQARGQGLVYGYTF. CDR3 nucleotide sequence: TGTGCCAGCAGCCAAGCCCGGGGACAGGGGCTGGTCTATGGCTACACCTTC.